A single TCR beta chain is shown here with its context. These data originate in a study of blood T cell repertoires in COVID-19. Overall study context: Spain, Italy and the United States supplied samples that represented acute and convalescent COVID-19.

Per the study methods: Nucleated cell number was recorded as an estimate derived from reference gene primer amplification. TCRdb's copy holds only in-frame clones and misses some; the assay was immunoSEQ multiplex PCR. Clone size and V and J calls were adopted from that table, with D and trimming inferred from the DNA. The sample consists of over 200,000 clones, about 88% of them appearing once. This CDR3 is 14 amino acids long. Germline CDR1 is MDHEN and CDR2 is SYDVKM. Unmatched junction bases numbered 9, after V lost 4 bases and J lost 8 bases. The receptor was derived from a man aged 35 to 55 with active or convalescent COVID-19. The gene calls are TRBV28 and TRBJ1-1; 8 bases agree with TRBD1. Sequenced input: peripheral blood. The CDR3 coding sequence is TGTGCCAGCAGTTCGTTCTGGGACAGGAACGAAGCTTTCTTT. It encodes CASSSFWDRNEAFF.